A selection of T cell receptor beta chains follows, all from one sample in a study of neurological immune-mediated disorders. TCRdb ran MiXCR on the 5' RACE reads and lists one entry per CDR3 protein. Of 50,000 or so distinct CDR3 sequences detected, 10% to 15% appear once; the ten largest clones hold roughly 4.5%. The specimen sequenced was PBMCs. The receptors here all came from a male donor with HTLV-1-associated myelopathy (HAM/TSP). Both conserved end residues are trimmed from each CDR3.

V | CDR3
TRBV11-2 | ASSFFPGQSYEQY
TRBV12-3/TRBV12-4 | ASSLGTPTNTEAF
TRBV7-8 | ASSLDLRGMPGNQPQH
TRBV7-6 | ASSLAGGQPQH
TRBV6-6 | ASSYVSVRLASTDTQY
TRBV4-2 | ASSQAGGGRPYEQY
TRBV6-5 | ASSLTWRDRSEKLF
TRBV5-1 | ASSLAGQGVTEAF
TRBV7-6 | ASSPAWGGGSKNIQY
TRBV12-3/TRBV12-4 | ASSQGGPNEQF
TRBV24-1 | ATSEFNEQF
TRBV5-1 | ASSLGEQETQY
TRBV3-1 | ASSQDRGGPQH
TRBV9 | ASSVNRDTTTYEQY
TRBV6-6 | ASTGGRTDTQY
TRBV5-1 | ASAAGAANEKLF